This T cell receptor (beta chain) was identified in a study of early T cells in non-severe SARS-CoV-2 infection. Unique molecular identifiers were affixed to single, distinct cDNA molecules. TCRdb used MiXCR to reprocess the 5' RACE reads, holding one entry per CDR3 protein. The sample carries about 90,000 distinct CDR3 sequences, about 12% recorded once. Germline-derived CDR1 and CDR2 are SGHTA and FQGTGA. V shed 2 bases and J 6 bases; nucleotides not matched to a gene: 1. This CDR3 spans 12 amino acids. This sample comprised whole blood, obtained at baseline. The TCR comes from an adult who was a healthcare worker with PCR-confirmed SARS-CoV-2 infection or an uninfected control (not recorded which). The chain recombines TRBV7-3 with TRBJ2-7; 7 bases are shared with TRBD2. In DNA, the CDR3 is TGTGCCAGCAGCTTATCGGGGGGCGAGCAGTACTTC. Protein: CASSLSGGEQYF.